The next 28 T cell receptor beta chains were all read from a single sample in a study of blood T cell repertoires in COVID-19. TCRdb's copy holds only in-frame clones and misses some; the assay was immunoSEQ multiplex PCR. In the table there are around 150,000 clones, over 80% of which are singletons. Input material: PBMCs or T cells enriched from blood (not recorded which). The receptors come from a woman aged 55-70 years who had recovered from COVID-19.

The genes are TRBV12-5 and TRBJ2-6; D unclear. V shed 6 bases and J shed 0 bases, with 3 bases lying between them. Germline V gives CDR1 LGHNT, CDR2 FRNRAP. The CDR3 consists of 13 residues. The CDR3 here is CASGSSGANVLTF. The CDR3 DNA follows: TGTGCTAGTGGCTCCTCTGGGGCCAACGTCCTGACTTTC. Supplemented by reference TRBV12-5 and TRBJ2-6, the full variable domain reads DARVTQTPRHKVTEMGQEVTMRCQPILGHNTVFWYRQTMMQGLELLAYFRNRAPLDDSGMPKDRFSAEMPDATLATLKIQPSEPRDSAVYFCASGSSGANVLTFGAGSRLTVL.

The chain is built from TRBV6-5 and TRBJ2-7, with TRBD2 as a possible D gene (6 bases). The V gene lost 10 bases and the J gene lost 0 bases, with 16 bases spanning the gap. Germline assignment: CDR1 MNHEY and CDR2 SVGAGI. This CDR3 region has 14 residues. CDR3 nucleotides: TGTGCCACCAACACCCCGGGACTCTCCTACGAGCAGTACTTC. Its translation is CATNTPGLSYEQYF.

V and J are TRBV18 and TRBJ1-6, with 9 bases identical to TRBD1. Germline CDR1 and CDR2: KGHSH and LQKENI. The CDR3 is made up of 15 amino acids. The junction had 5 bases not matched to a gene; V was cut back by 5 bases and J by 6 bases. Written as DNA, the CDR3 is TGTGCCAGCTCAGAAACAGGGGGCCTTAATTCACCCCTCCACTTT. This sequence encodes CASSETGGLNSPLHF.

The chain employs TRBV7-3 and TRBJ2-1; D not resolved. The CDR3 runs to 16 residues. Germline values: CDR1 SGHTA, CDR2 FQGTGA. The V end was cut by 2 bases, the J end by 4 bases, with 15 bases between. As DNA, the CDR3 is TGTGCCAGCAGCTTAGTACGGTCTCTATCTTACAATGAGCAGTTCTTC. Translation gives CASSLVRSLSYNEQFF.

This clone was recorded only once. The rearrangement joins TRBV18 to TRBJ1-1; D not certain. The CDR3 is 14 residues long. V shed 1 base and J shed 4 bases, with 10 bases lying between them. The V gene's germline CDR1 is KGHSH and CDR2 LQKENI. In DNA, the CDR3 is TGTGCCAGCTCACCACTGAGGGCCGGCACTGAAGCTTTCTTT. Protein product: CASSPLRAGTEAFF.

This clone came up a few times. The V and J genes are TRBV29-1 and TRBJ1-2; 8 bases match TRBD1. The CDR3 length is 13 residues. Trimming took 6 bases from V and 7 from J; bases not matched to a gene: 10. Looked up from germline, CDR1 is SQVTM and CDR2 is ANQGSEA. The CDR3 DNA reads TGCAGCGTGTGGACAGGGATGATGGGTGGCTACACCTTC. This sequence encodes CSVWTGMMGGYTF. The full variable domain, its missing parts supplied by reference TRBV29-1 and TRBJ1-2, is SAVISQKPSRDICQRGTSLTIQCQVDSQVTMMFWYRQQPGQSLTLIATANQGSEATYESGFVIDKFPISRPNLTFSTLTVSNMSPEDSSIYLCSVWTGMMGGYTFGSGTRLTVV.

The CDR3 is CASSWDRSNTEAFF. The CDR3 nucleotides read TGTGCCAGCAGCTGGGACAGATCGAACACTGAAGCTTTCTTT. The chain carries TRBV7-9 and TRBJ1-1, with 7 bases identical to TRBD1. Germline V gives CDR1 SEHNR, CDR2 FQNEAQ (reference sequence). Trimming took 4 bases from V and 1 from J; bases not matched to a gene: 3. The CDR3 length is 14 residues.

The chain joins TRBV7-3 to TRBJ2-3, with 11 nucleotides matching TRBD1. In germline, CDR1 is SGHTA, CDR2 FQGTGA. V shed 5 bases and J 4 bases; nucleotides not matched to a gene: 8. The CDR3 runs to 16 residues. The CDR3 region is CASSQRGTGGSDTQYF. CDR3 nucleotide sequence: TGTGCCAGCAGCCAACGGGGGACAGGGGGTTCAGATACGCAGTATTTT.

The chain joins TRBV25-1 to TRBJ1-2; 9 nucleotides match TRBD1. This CDR3 is 13 amino acids long. Germline CDR1 is MGHDK and CDR2 is SYGVNS. With V trimmed by 9 bases and J by 7 bases, 9 bases remained unmatched. The DNA for the CDR3 is TGTGCCAGTAAATCGGGACAGGGACGTGGCTACACCTTC. Encoded protein: CASKSGQGRGYTF.

The rearrangement links TRBV28 to TRBJ1-1; D might be TRBD1 (5 bases). V lost 7 bases and J lost 0, with 9 bases in between. Per the germline V gene, CDR1 is MDHEN and CDR2 is SYDVKM. The CDR3 has 13 residues. Here the CDR3 reads CASNRGVNTEAFF. The CDR3 region has the DNA TGTGCCAGCAACCGGGGGGTGAACACTGAAGCTTTCTTT.

The rearrangement joins TRBV19 to TRBJ1-1; possible D gene TRBD1, 5 bases. This CDR3 contains 17 residues. V lost 3 bases to trimming and J lost 2 bases, with 19 bases between them. Germline CDR1 and CDR2: LNHDA and SQIVND (reference sequence). The CDR3 protein is CASSIPRGGRRNTEAFF. CDR3 DNA sequence: TGTGCCAGTAGTATCCCGAGGGGAGGGAGGCGTAACACTGAAGCTTTCTTT.

This sequence joins TRBV5-4 and TRBJ2-1; TRBD1 agrees at 9 bases. V dropped 1 base and J dropped 7; count of bases not matched to a gene: 6. CDR1 and CDR2 from the germline V gene are SGHNT and YYREEE (reference sequence). This CDR3 is built from 15 residues. The CDR3, as DNA: TGTGCCAGCAGCTTGCAACAGGGGGCTGGGAATGAGCAGTTCTTC. This gives the protein CASSLQQGAGNEQFF. Supplemented by reference TRBV5-4 and TRBJ2-1, the full variable domain reads ETGVTQSPTHLIKTRGQQVTLRCSSQSGHNTVSWYQQALGQGPQFIFQYYREEENGRGNFPPRFSGLQFPNYSSELNVNALELDDSALYLCASSLQQGAGNEQFFGPGTRLTVL.

This clone occurred a few times. This sequence joins TRBV7-9 and TRBJ2-7; 10 nucleotides align to TRBD1. The germline V gene has CDR1 SEHNR and CDR2 FQNEAQ (reference sequence). V trimming: 3 bases; J trimming: 3 bases; junction bases outside the gene matches: 5. The CDR3 is 15 residues long. CDR3 loop: CASSFSGQGGYEQYF. The CDR3 nucleotides are TGTGCCAGCAGCTTTTCCGGACAGGGGGGCTACGAGCAGTACTTC.

This clone was seen a few times. CDR3: CASSYRGSNTIYF. CDR3 DNA sequence: TGTGCCAGCAGTTACCGGGGGAGTAACACCATATATTTT. The chain is built from TRBV6-5 and TRBJ1-3; TRBD1 is a possible D gene (5 bases). Germline-derived CDR1 and CDR2 are MNHEY and SVGAGI. The CDR3 consists of 13 residues. V lost 2 bases to trimming and J lost 7 bases, with 9 bases between them.

Concerning this clone: This sample includes further DNA sequences coding for the same CDR3. V usage is TRBV20-1 and J usage is TRBJ1-2; no definite D call. The germline CDR1 and CDR2 sequences are DFQATT and SNEGSKA (reference sequence). This CDR3 is built from 11 residues. The CDR3 DNA reads TGCAGCGTAGAATCAAACTATGGCTACACCTTC. This codes for CSVESNYGYTF.

The rearrangement links TRBV27 to TRBJ1-2; D is unclear. The V end lost 6 bases, the J end lost 3 bases, and 23 bases lay between the germline ends. The CDR3 has 17 amino acids. The germline CDR1 and CDR2 sequences are MNHEY and SMNVEV (reference sequence). CDR3 region: CASRPAPGDPLHYGYTF. The DNA of the CDR3 is TGTGCCAGCAGGCCGGCGCCGGGAGACCCTCTCCACTATGGCTACACCTTC.

The chain uses TRBV6-5 and TRBJ1-2; 11 bases align to TRBD1. From germline, CDR1 is MNHEY and CDR2 SVGAGI. The CDR3 runs 13 residues. The V and J ends lost 6 bases and 6 bases, in that order; junction bases with no gene match: 3. CDR3 residues: CASRDRGRDGYTF. CDR3 sequence (DNA): TGTGCCAGCAGGGACAGGGGGCGCGATGGCTACACCTTC.

In this sample, this clone turned up a few times. The V call is TRBV4-2, the J call TRBJ2-3; no definite D call. Trimming removed 4 bases from V and 4 bases from J, with 6 bases in between. The CDR3 has 12 amino acids. Looked up from germline, CDR1 is LGHNA and CDR2 is YNFKEQ. The CDR3 loop is CASSPTADTQYF. The CDR3 DNA reads TGTGCCAGCAGCCCTACTGCAGATACGCAGTATTTT.

The chain joins TRBV2 to TRBJ2-7, with TRBD2 matching over 15 bases. The CDR3 contains 15 residues. Losses at the gene ends were 7 bases for V and 6 bases for J; bases not matched to a gene: 7. Per germline, CDR1 SNHLY and CDR2 FYNNEI. This CDR3 reads CASNLGLAGGGEQYF. CDR3 DNA sequence: TGTGCCAGCAATTTGGGACTAGCGGGAGGCGGCGAGCAGTACTTC.

This chain joins TRBV10-3 and TRBJ2-7; tentatively, D is TRBD1 (6 bases). The CDR3 contains 15 residues. The germline CDR1 and CDR2 sequences are ENHRY and SYGVKD. Trimming left V 6 bases short and J 0 bases short, with 15 bases between. The CDR3 loop is CAISPPGQNSYEQYF. In DNA, the CDR3 is TGTGCCATCAGCCCTCCAGGACAGAACTCCTACGAGCAGTACTTC.

This chain links TRBV12-3 or TRBV12-4 with TRBJ1-2; D perhaps matches TRBD1 (6 bases). The CDR3 has 12 amino acids. V was pared by 3 bases and J by 8 bases, with 10 bases between. The DNA of the CDR3 is TGTGCCAGCAGTTTTTCAGGGGTCGGCTACACCTTC. It translates to CASSFSGVGYTF.

The chain carries TRBV5-1 and TRBJ1-3, with D perhaps TRBD1 (5 bases). The CDR3 sequence is 15 residues long. Trimming pared 1 base from V and 2 bases from J, leaving 10 bases between. In germline, CDR1 is SGHRS, CDR2 YFSETQ. The CDR3 loop is CASSLNQGPGNTIYF. The CDR3 DNA is TGCGCCAGCAGCTTGAATCAGGGCCCTGGAAACACCATATATTTT.

DNA for the CDR3: TGCGCCAGCAGCTTGGCCAGGGGTGAAGGGGAAGCTTTCTTT. Protein sequence: CASSLARGEGEAFF. The rearrangement uses TRBV5-1 and TRBJ1-1; weak D call: TRBD1 (6 bases). V was clipped by 0 bases and J by 8 bases, with 14 bases between them. The CDR3 is 14 amino acids. Per germline, CDR1 SGHRS and CDR2 YFSETQ. Drawing the rest from reference TRBV5-1 and TRBJ1-1, the complete variable domain is KAGVTQTPRYLIKTRGQQVTLSCSPISGHRSVSWYQQTPGQGLQFLFEYFSETQRNKGNFPGRFSGRQFSNSRSEMNVSTLELGDSALYLCASSLARGEGEAFFGQGTRLTVV.

V is TRBV5-6 and J is TRBJ2-7, with D perhaps matching TRBD2 (7 bases). Germline V lookup: CDR1 SGHDT, CDR2 YYEEEE. Deletions cut 6 bases from V and 2 bases from J, with 21 bases between. The CDR3 totals 16 residues. The CDR3 coding sequence is TGTGCCAGCACCAACCTCCGGGCGGGGGCCCCCTACGAGCAGTACTTC. It translates to CASTNLRAGAPYEQYF.

This clone showed up just a few times. J is TRBJ1-2 and V is TRBV9, with a possible D match to TRBD1 (6 bases). The CDR3 runs to 13 residues. The germline CDR1 and CDR2 sequences are SGDLS and YYNGEE. The V gene lost 0 bases and the J gene lost 8 bases, with 11 bases spanning the gap. CDR3 loop: CASSVGNRAGYTF. The CDR3 DNA sequence: TGTGCCAGCAGCGTAGGAAACAGGGCGGGCTACACCTTC.

The rearrangement joins TRBV12-3 or TRBV12-4 to TRBJ2-1, with D tentatively TRBD2 (6 bases). This CDR3 is 12 amino acids long. Between the trimmed V and J ends, which lost 5 bases and 10 bases, there was a span of 12 bases. The CDR3 DNA reads as TGTGCCAGCAGTCCCGCGGGGAGCGAGCAGTTCTTC. Translation: CASSPAGSEQFF.

This chain joins TRBV5-1 and TRBJ2-3, with 9 nucleotides matching TRBD2. The germline gives CDR1 SGHRS, CDR2 YFSETQ. Unmatched junction bases numbered 8, after V lost 8 bases and J lost 1 base. The CDR3 contains 15 residues. Written as DNA, the CDR3 is TGCGCCAGTACGCCGGGCGGGGGGGGCACAGATACGCAGTATTTT. It yields the protein CASTPGGGGTDTQYF.

The chain links TRBV18 to TRBJ2-4, with TRBD1 identical over 8 bases. The CDR3 extends over 15 amino acids. Unmatched junction bases numbered 9, after V lost 5 bases and J lost 6 bases. CDR1 and CDR2 from the germline V gene are KGHSH and LQKENI. The CDR3: CASSYLQGVGNIQYF. For the CDR3, the DNA is TGTGCCAGCTCATACCTACAGGGGGTTGGAAACATTCAGTACTTC.